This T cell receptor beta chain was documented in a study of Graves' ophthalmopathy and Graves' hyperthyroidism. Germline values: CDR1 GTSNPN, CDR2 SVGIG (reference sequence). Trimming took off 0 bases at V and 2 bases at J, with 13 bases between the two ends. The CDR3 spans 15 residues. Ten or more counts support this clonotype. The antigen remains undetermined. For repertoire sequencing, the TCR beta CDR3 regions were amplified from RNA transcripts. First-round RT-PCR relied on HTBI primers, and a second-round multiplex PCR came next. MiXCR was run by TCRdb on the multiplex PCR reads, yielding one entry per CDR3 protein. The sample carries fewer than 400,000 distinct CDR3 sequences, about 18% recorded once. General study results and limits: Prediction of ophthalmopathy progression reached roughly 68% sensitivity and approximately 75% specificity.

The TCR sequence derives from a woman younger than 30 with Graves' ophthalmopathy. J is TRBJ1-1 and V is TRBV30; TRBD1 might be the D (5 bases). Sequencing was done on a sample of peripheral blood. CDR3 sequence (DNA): TGTGCCTGGAGTGTCCGATGGGGCTTAAACACTGAAGCTTTCTTT. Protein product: CAWSVRWGLNTEAFF.